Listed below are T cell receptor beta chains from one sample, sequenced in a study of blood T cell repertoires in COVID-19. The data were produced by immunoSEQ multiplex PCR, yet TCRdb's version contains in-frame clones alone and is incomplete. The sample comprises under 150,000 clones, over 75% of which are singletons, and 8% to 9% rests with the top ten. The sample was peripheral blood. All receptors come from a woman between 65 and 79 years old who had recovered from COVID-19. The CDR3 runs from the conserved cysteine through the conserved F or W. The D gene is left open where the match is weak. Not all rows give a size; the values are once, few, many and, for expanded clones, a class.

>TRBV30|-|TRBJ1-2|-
CAWSVNRARGIYGYTF
TGTGCCTGGAGTGTGAACAGGGCAAGGGGGATCTATGGCTACACCTTC
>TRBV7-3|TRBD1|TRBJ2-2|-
CASSLAGGVITGELFF
TGTGCCAGCAGCTTAGCAGGGGGCGTAATCACCGGGGAGCTGTTTTTT
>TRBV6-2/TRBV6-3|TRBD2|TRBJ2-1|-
CASSYLGLQNEQFF
TGTGCCAGCAGTTACTTGGGACTACAAAATGAGCAGTTCTTC
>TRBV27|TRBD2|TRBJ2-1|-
CASSAGVAYNEQFF
TGTGCCAGCAGTGCGGGGGTGGCCTACAATGAGCAGTTCTTC
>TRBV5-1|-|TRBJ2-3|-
CASSSAGTAQYF
TGCGCCAGCAGCTCAGCCGGGACTGCGCAGTATTTT
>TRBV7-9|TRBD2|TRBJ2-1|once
CASSSGLADYNEQFF
TGTGCCAGCAGCTCAGGACTAGCAGATTACAATGAGCAGTTCTTC
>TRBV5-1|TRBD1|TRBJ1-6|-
CASSLRAEGASPLHF
TGCGCCAGCAGCTTGAGAGCGGAGGGGGCATCACCCCTCCACTTT
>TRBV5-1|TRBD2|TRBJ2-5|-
CASSLAGLAGGETQYF
TGCGCCAGCAGCTTGGCAGGGTTAGCGGGAGGGGAGACCCAGTACTTC
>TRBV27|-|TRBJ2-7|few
CASSFHRVSEQYF
TGTGCCAGCAGTTTTCACAGGGTTTCCGAGCAGTACTTC
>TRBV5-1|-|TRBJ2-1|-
CASSLAVAGSDEQFF
TGCGCCAGCAGCTTGGCCGTCGCGGGTAGCGATGAGCAGTTCTTC
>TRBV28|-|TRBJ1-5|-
CASSLEGGDQPQHF
TGTGCCAGCAGTTTAGAGGGGGGGGATCAGCCCCAGCATTTT
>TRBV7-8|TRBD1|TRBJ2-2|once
CASSPGGRKLFF
TGTGCCAGCAGCCCAGGGGGCAGGAAGCTGTTTTTT
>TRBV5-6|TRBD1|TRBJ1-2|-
CASSLVDRGYNGYTF
TGTGCCAGCAGCTTGGTTGACAGGGGGTATAATGGCTACACCTTC
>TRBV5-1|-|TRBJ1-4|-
CASSLIPGRGEKLFF
TGCGCCAGCAGCTTGATTCCAGGGCGAGGTGAAAAACTGTTTTTT
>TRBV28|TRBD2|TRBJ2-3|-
CASRGGADTQYF
TGTGCCAGCCGCGGGGGGGCAGATACGCAGTATTTT
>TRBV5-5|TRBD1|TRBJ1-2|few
CASRPNTGGGGYTF
TGTGCCAGCAGGCCCAACACAGGGGGCGGCGGCTACACCTTC
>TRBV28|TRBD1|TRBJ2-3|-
CASSLDRAGGTDTQYF
TGTGCCAGCAGTCTCGACAGGGCGGGCGGCACAGATACGCAGTATTTT
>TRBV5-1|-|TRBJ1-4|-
CASSRSSVNEKLFF
TGCGCCAGCAGTAGATCTTCGGTTAATGAAAAACTGTTTTTT
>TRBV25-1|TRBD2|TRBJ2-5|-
CASRGSLGLAGEGETQYF
TGTGCCAGCAGGGGTTCTTTGGGACTAGCGGGAGAAGGGGAGACCCAGTACTTC
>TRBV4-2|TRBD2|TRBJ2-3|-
CASSQEGWGTSGYTDTQYF
TGTGCCAGCAGCCAAGAAGGATGGGGGACTAGCGGCTACACAGATACGCAGTATTTT
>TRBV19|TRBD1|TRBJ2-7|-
CASILWVQGDYEQYF
TGTGCCAGTATCCTTTGGGTACAGGGGGACTACGAGCAGTACTTC
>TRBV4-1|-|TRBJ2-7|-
CASSQEKGGAYEQYF
TGCGCCAGCAGCCAAGAAAAGGGGGGGGCCTATGAGCAGTACTTC